The 9 T cell receptor beta chains presented below share a single source sample, sequenced in a study of shared clonotypes between healthy human individuals. The data were produced by immunoSEQ multiplex PCR, yet TCRdb's version contains in-frame clones alone and is incomplete. In the table there are some 2.1 million clones, 85% to 95% of which are singletons. Specimen: naive CD4+ T cells sorted from blood. The subset: CD45RA+ positively selected. These receptors originate from a man younger than 30 in good health.

This chain joins TRBV11-1 and TRBJ1-6, with D perhaps matching TRBD1 (6 bases). Germline CDR1 reads SGHAT; CDR2 reads FQDESV (reference sequence). The CDR3 sequence is 14 residues long. V gave up 5 bases and J gave up 7 bases, with 12 bases separating them. CDR3 nucleotide sequence: TGTGCCAGCAGCCTACAGGGTAGCAATTCACCCCTCCACTTT. Protein: CASSLQGSNSPLHF. The full variable domain, completed using reference TRBV11-1 and TRBJ1-6, is EAEVAQSPRYKITEKSQAVAFWCDPISGHATLYWYRQILGQGPELLVQFQDESVVDDSQLPKDRFSAERLKGVDSTLKIQPAELGDSAMYLCASSLQGSNSPLHFGNGTRLTVT.

The rearrangement uses TRBV18 and TRBJ2-3; D is ambiguous. Between the trimmed V and J ends, which lost 3 bases and 3 bases, there was a span of 13 bases. The CDR3 covers 15 residues. In germline, CDR1 is KGHSH, CDR2 LQKENI. CDR3 residues: CASSPLGALTDTQYF. As DNA, the CDR3 is TGTGCCAGCTCACCCTTAGGAGCGTTAACAGATACGCAGTATTTT.

This sequence joins TRBV7-2 and TRBJ2-2; TRBD1 matches at 7 bases. Germline assignment: CDR1 SGHTA and CDR2 FQGNSA. The ends lost 5 bases at V and 3 bases at J; junction bases unmatched: 6. The CDR3 length is 15 residues. CDR3 sequence (DNA): TGTGCCAGCAGCCCTGGGGACAGAGACACCGGGGAGCTGTTTTTT. It is translated as CASSPGDRDTGELFF. The complete variable domain, with remaining parts taken from reference TRBV7-2 and TRBJ2-2, reads GAGVSQSPSNKVTEKGKDVELRCDPISGHTALYWYRQSLGQGLEFLIYFQGNSAPDKSGLPSDRFSAERTGGSVSTLTIQRTQQEDSAVYLCASSPGDRDTGELFFGEGSRLTVL.

CDR3 loop: CASSIPGQSTGELFF. The CDR3 nucleotides are TGTGCCAGCAGCATACCGGGACAGTCTACCGGGGAGCTGTTTTTT. The chain is built from TRBV4-2 and TRBJ2-2, with 7 nucleotides matching TRBD1. With V trimmed by 5 bases and J by 5 bases, 8 bases remained unmatched. This CDR3 is built from 15 residues. The germline V gene has CDR1 LGHNA and CDR2 YNFKEQ.

Notes on this clone: This specimen includes other DNA sequences encoding the same CDR3. The rearrangement joins TRBV10-2 to TRBJ1-5, with 9 bases fitting TRBD1. Germline CDR1 WSHSY, CDR2 SAAADI. Losses at the gene ends were 2 bases for V and 6 bases for J; bases not matched to a gene: 2. The CDR3 is 14 amino acids. The CDR3 spells CASSETGGGQPQHF. In DNA form, the CDR3 reads TGCGCCAGCAGTGAGACAGGGGGCGGTCAGCCCCAGCATTTT.

This chain joins TRBV10-3 and TRBJ1-2; no definite D call. The CDR3 spans 13 residues. Germline CDR1 is ENHRY and CDR2 is SYGVKD. V lost 4 bases and J 3 bases, leaving 9 bases between the germline ends. CDR3 coding DNA: TGTGCCATCAGTGGGGTTGCCGACTATGGCTACACCTTC. It translates to CAISGVADYGYTF.

This chain connects TRBV12-5 to TRBJ2-7, with TRBD2 matching 15 bases. Per germline, CDR1 LGHNT and CDR2 FRNRAP. The CDR3 loop spans 15 amino acids. J lost 5 bases, V lost 5 bases, and 4 bases had no gene match. The CDR3 loop is CASGPGLAGGHEQYF. CDR3 nucleotides: TGTGCTAGTGGTCCGGGACTAGCGGGAGGCCACGAGCAGTACTTC.

The genes are TRBV5-1 and TRBJ2-3; possibly TRBD1 or TRBD2 for D (6 bases each). Germline loops: CDR1 SGHRS, CDR2 YFSETQ. The CDR3 covers 17 residues. V was cut by 4 bases and J by 1 base, with 19 bases left in between. CDR3 bases: TGCGCCAGCAGCAGAGAACTCAGGGGAGGCGGCACAGATACGCAGTATTTT. Its translation is CASSRELRGGGTDTQYF.

A remark on this clone: Other DNA sequences within the sample encode an identical CDR3. The rearrangement joins TRBV5-1 to TRBJ2-5; tentatively, D is TRBD2 (5 bases). The V gene lost 4 bases and the J gene lost 2 bases, with 9 bases spanning the gap. Germline CDR1 and CDR2: SGHRS and YFSETQ. The CDR3 spans 13 residues. CDR3 protein: CASSPRGQETQYF. CDR3 nucleotide sequence: TGCGCCAGCAGCCCCCGGGGTCAAGAGACCCAGTACTTC.